These 9 T cell receptor beta chains share one sample of origin, sequenced in a study of T cells in Graves' hyperthyroidism and ophthalmopathy. Regions amplified from RNA transcripts were the TCR beta CDR3 regions. During a first-round RT-PCR of the TCR CDR3, the HTBI primer set was used. TCRdb re-derived calls from the multiplex PCR reads in MiXCR, one entry per CDR3 protein. Here the sample spans under 300,000 distinct CDR3 sequences, roughly 22% being singletons. The sequenced sample was blood. These receptors were collected from a man aged 25 to 45 with Graves' ophthalmopathy.

This clonotype was observed a single time. The J gene is TRBJ2-3, the V gene TRBV6-1; 7 bases line up with TRBD1. The ends lost 6 bases at V and 4 bases at J; junction bases unmatched: 19. This CDR3 spans 18 amino acids. Looked up from germline, CDR1 is MNHNS and CDR2 is SASEGT. The CDR3 loop reads CASSPRGSDSVFPDTQYF. The CDR3 bases are TGTGCCAGCAGCCCCAGGGGGAGCGATTCAGTCTTCCCAGATACGCAGTATTTT.

To note about this clonotype: A much larger clone lies a single base off, so this may be a read error. The genes are TRBV12-3 or TRBV12-4 and TRBJ1-2, with 7 bases fitting TRBD1. This CDR3 spans 16 amino acids. J gave up 0 bases and V 2 bases, and 6 bases lay outside the gene matches. The CDR3 reads CASSLRVTGANYGYTF. The CDR3 coding sequence is TGTGCCAGCAGTTTAAGGGTAACAGGGGCTAACTATGGCTACACCTTC.

The chain uses TRBV29-1 and TRBJ2-3; 8 nucleotides match TRBD1. This CDR3 is built from 12 residues. Germline values: CDR1 SQVTM, CDR2 ANQGSEA. Losses at the gene ends were 6 bases for V and 4 bases for J; bases not matched to a gene: 3. The CDR3 spells CSVRQGPDTQYF. The CDR3 DNA reads TGCAGCGTCCGACAGGGGCCAGATACGCAGTATTTT.

The CDR3 sequence: CASSLAGEVETQYF. The CDR3 bases are TGTGCCAGCAGCTTAGCGGGAGAGGTAGAGACCCAGTACTTC. The chain links TRBV11-3 to TRBJ2-5; perhaps TRBD2 as D (6 bases). There are 14 residues in the CDR3. From germline, CDR1 is SGHNT and CDR2 YENEEA. Trimming pared 1 base from V and 4 bases from J, leaving 10 bases between.

This clonotype was picked up a small number of times. The chain carries TRBV5-4 and TRBJ1-1, with a tentative D call TRBD1 (6 bases). V shed 2 bases and J shed 1 base, with 9 bases lying between them. The CDR3 loop spans 14 amino acids. Looked up from germline, CDR1 is SGHNT and CDR2 is YYREEE (reference sequence). The CDR3 spells CASSFGGRNTEAFF. The CDR3 bases are TGTGCCAGCAGCTTTGGGGGCAGGAACACTGAAGCTTTCTTT.

This clonotype was observed many times. The CDR3 reads CASSLQWLTNYGYTF. The DNA of the CDR3 is TGTGCCAGCAGTCTACAGTGGCTTACTAACTATGGCTACACCTTC. This chain joins TRBV12-3 or TRBV12-4 and TRBJ1-2; D gene unclear. This CDR3 region has 15 residues. Trimming stripped 5 bases from V and 0 bases from J, with 13 bases between.

This clonotype appeared a few times. This chain uses TRBV27 with TRBJ1-6, with TRBD1 as a possible D gene (5 bases). Germline V CDR1 and CDR2: MNHEY, SMNVEV (reference sequence). This CDR3 has 18 amino acids. Trimming took 5 bases from V and 6 from J, leaving 23 bases between them. This chain's CDR3 is CASSPNYPGARINSPLHF. The CDR3 DNA follows: TGTGCCAGCAGTCCTAACTACCCCGGGGCTCGTATTAATTCACCCCTCCACTTT.

In its sample, this clonotype was seen many times. The CDR3 sequence is CASSVGGVDYEQYF. Here the CDR3 DNA reads TGTGCCAGCAGTGTTGGTGGGGTAGACTACGAGCAGTACTTC. The chain has TRBV2 and TRBJ2-7; D unresolved. This CDR3 region has 14 residues. Germline loops: CDR1 SNHLY, CDR2 FYNNEI. Trimming shortened V by 4 bases and J by 3 bases, and 13 bases separated the two germline ends.

V usage is TRBV9 and J usage is TRBJ2-1; D is ambiguous. V shed 1 base and J shed 2 bases, with 13 bases lying between them. The CDR3 covers 16 residues. Germline loops: CDR1 SGDLS, CDR2 YYNGEE. CDR3: CASSVYDGVAYNEQFF. The CDR3, as DNA: TGTGCCAGCAGCGTATATGATGGAGTTGCCTACAATGAGCAGTTCTTC. The full variable domain, in which reference TRBV9 and TRBJ2-1 provide the parts outside the CDR3, is DSGVTQTPKHLITATGQRVTLRCSPRSGDLSVYWYQQSLDQGLQFLIQYYNGEERAKGNILERFSAQQFPDLHSELNLSSLELGDSALYFCASSVYDGVAYNEQFFGPGTRLTVL.